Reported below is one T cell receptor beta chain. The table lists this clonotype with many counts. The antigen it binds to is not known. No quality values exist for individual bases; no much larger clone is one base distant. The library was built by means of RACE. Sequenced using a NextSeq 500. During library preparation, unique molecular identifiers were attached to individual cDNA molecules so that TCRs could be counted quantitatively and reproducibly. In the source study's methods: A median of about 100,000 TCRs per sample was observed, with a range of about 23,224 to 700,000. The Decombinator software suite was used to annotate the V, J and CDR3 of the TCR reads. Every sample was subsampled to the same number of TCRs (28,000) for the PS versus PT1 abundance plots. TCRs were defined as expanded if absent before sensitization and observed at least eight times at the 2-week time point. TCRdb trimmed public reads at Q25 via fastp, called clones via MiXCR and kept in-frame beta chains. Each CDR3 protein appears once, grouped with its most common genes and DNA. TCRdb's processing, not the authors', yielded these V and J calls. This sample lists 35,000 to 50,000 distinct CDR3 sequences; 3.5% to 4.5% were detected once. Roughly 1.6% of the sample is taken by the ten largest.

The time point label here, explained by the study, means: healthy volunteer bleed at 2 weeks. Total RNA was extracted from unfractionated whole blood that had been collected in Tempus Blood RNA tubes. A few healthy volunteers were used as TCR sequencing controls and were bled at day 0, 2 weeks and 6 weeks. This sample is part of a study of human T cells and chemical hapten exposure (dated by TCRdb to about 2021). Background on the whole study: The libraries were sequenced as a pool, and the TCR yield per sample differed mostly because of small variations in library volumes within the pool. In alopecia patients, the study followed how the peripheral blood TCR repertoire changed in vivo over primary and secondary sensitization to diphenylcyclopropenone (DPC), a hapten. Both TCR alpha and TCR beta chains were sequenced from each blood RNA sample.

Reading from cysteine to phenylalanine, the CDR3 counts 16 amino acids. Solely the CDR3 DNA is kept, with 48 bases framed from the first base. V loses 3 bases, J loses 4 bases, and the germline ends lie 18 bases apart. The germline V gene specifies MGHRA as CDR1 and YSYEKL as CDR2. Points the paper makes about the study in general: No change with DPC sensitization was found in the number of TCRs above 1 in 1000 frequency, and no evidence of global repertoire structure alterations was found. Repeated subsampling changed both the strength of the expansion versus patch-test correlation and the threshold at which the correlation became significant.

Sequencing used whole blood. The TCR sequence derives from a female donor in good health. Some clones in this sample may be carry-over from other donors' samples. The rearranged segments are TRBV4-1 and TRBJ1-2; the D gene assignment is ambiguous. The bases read TGCGCCAGCAGCCAGCATTCTTCTGTCCAGTTCTATGGCTACACCTTC. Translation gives CASSQHSSVQFYGYTF.